Listed here are 3 T cell receptor beta chains from one sample, sequenced in a study of T cell repertoires in cytomegalovirus infection. Antigens for these TCRs are unknown. In TCRdb, the reads were re-called with MiXCR into one record per CDR3 protein. The repertoire includes about 770,000 distinct CDR3 sequences, roughly 28% of them detected once, and about 12% sits in the top ten. The starting material was cultured CD8+ T cells from PBMCs, obtained from culture after CMV antigen stimulation. The receptor set was obtained from a human donor in good health (CMV status not recorded). Some clones in this sample may be carry-over from other donors' samples.

The chain uses TRBV2 and TRBJ2-2; the match to TRBD2 covers 12 bases. V was clipped by 6 bases and J by 3 bases; unmatched bases: 8. CDR3 length equals 17 residues. Looked up from germline, CDR1 is SNHLY and CDR2 is FYNNEI. The CDR3 DNA reads as TGTGCCAGCAGCCACCGGACTAGCGGGGCCCACACCGGGGAGCTGTTTTTT. This gives the protein CASSHRTSGAHTGELFF.

This clonotype was picked up a small number of times. This chain connects TRBV7-9 to TRBJ2-5; D gene ambiguous. Trimming removed 1 base at V and 5 bases at J, with 14 bases between. This CDR3 is built from 15 residues. In germline, CDR1 is SEHNR, CDR2 FQNEAQ (reference sequence). The CDR3 here is CASSLDSTSGETQYF. The DNA for the CDR3 is TGTGCCAGCAGCTTAGATTCTACCTCCGGGGAGACCCAGTACTTC.

Details on this clonotype: A read error may produce the germline difference seen at one junction end. The CDR3 reads CASRLAGPNTQYF. CDR3 nucleotide sequence: TGTGCCAGCAGATTAGCCGGGCCAAATACGCAGTATTTT. The J gene is TRBJ2-3, the V gene TRBV12-3 or TRBV12-4; D remains unclear. CDR3 length: 13 amino acids.